This T cell receptor (beta chain) was captured by sequencing in a study of T cells in Graves' hyperthyroidism and ophthalmopathy. RNA transcripts were the template for amplifying TCR beta CDR3 regions. TCR CDR3 regions were first amplified by RT-PCR with HTBI primers. Using its own MiXCR run on the multiplex PCR reads, TCRdb lists one record per CDR3 protein. The sample lists 450,000 to 650,000 distinct CDR3 sequences, roughly 20% occurring once. Trimming took 7 bases from V and 0 from J, leaving 18 bases between them. The germline gives CDR1 LNHDA, CDR2 SQIVND (reference sequence). This CDR3 contains 16 residues. The PBMCs studied were ones that came from 10 ml fresh peripheral blood.

The V call is TRBV19, the J call TRBJ1-2; D is undetermined. Sequencing used blood. This TCR came from a man between 18 and 29 years old with Graves' hyperthyroidism. CDR3 DNA: TGTGCCAGTACCCAATCCGGACTACAGACTAACTATGGCTACACCTTC. Amino acid sequence: CASTQSGLQTNYGYTF.